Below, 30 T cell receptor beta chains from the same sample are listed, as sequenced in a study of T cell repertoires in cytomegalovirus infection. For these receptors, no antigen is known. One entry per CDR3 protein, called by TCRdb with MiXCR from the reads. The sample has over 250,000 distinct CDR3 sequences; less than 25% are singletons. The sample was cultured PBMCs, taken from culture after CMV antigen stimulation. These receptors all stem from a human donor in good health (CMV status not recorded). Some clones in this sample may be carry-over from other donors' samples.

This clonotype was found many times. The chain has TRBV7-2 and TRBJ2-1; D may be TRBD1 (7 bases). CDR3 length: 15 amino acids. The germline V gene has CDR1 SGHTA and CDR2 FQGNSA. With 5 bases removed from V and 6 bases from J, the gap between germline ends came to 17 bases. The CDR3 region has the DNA TGTGCCAGCAGCCCTTCCAGGGGGGCTGCCAATGAGCAGTTCTTC. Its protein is CASSPSRGAANEQFF.

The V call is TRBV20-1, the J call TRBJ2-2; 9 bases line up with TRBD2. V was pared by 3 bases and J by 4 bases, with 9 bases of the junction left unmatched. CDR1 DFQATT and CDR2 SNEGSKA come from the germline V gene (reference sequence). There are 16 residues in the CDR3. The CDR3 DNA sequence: TGCAGTGCTAGTATCGCGGGAGGGCCGGGCACCGGGGAGCTGTTTTTT. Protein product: CSASIAGGPGTGELFF.

The CDR3 nucleotides read TGTGCCAGCACTATACAAAATAACTATGGCTACACCTTC. Its protein product is CASTIQNNYGYTF. V and J are TRBV2 and TRBJ1-2; D ambiguous. CDR1 and CDR2 from the germline V gene are SNHLY and FYNNEI. CDR3 size: 13 residues. The germline V and J ends were trimmed by 7 bases and 1 base, with 10 bases remaining between them.

The CDR3 bases are TGTGCCAGCAGCTTAGGTTCTGCGGGAAAGCAGTACGTC. This encodes CASSLGSAGKQYV. V is TRBV7-2 and J is TRBJ2-7; the D gene is possibly TRBD2 (6 bases). The CDR3 has 13 amino acids. V lost 1 base, J lost 8 bases, and 12 bases lay in between. Germline lookup yields CDR1 SGHTA and CDR2 FQGNSA.

This chain's CDR3 is CASSPGQGRDEKLFF. The CDR3 DNA reads TGTGCCAGCAGTCCCGGACAGGGCAGGGATGAAAAACTGTTTTTT. The rearrangement joins TRBV12-3 or TRBV12-4 to TRBJ1-4; 8 bases align to TRBD1. The length of the CDR3 is 15 residues. V shed 5 bases, J shed 6 bases, and the junction held 8 bases outside the gene matches.

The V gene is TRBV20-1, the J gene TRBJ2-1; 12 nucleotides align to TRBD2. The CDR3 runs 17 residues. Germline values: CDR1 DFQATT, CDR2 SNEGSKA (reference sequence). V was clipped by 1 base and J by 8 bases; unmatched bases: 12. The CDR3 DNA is TGCAGTGCTAGAGGCCTCGGACTAGCGGGAAGGTTCTATGAGCAGTTCTTC. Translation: CSARGLGLAGRFYEQFF.

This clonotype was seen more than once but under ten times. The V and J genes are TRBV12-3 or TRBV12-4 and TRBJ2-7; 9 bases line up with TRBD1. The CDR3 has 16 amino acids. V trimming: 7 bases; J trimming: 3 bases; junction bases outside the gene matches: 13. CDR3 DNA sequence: TGTGCCAGCACCAACCGTCCCGGGACAGGGAACTACGAGCAGTACTTC. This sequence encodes CASTNRPGTGNYEQYF.

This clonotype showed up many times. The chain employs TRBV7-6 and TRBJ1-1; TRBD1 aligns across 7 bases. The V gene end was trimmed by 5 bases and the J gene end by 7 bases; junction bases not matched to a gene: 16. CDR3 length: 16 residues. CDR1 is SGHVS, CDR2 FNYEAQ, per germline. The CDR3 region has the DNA TGTGCCAGCAGCCCACCCGGGGAGGGGGCCATAAGTGAAGCTTTCTTT. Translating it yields CASSPPGEGAISEAFF. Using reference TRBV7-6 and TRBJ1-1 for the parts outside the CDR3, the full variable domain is GAGVSQSPRYKVTKRGQDVALRCDPISGHVSLYWYRQALGQGPEFLTYFNYEAQQDKSGLPNDRFSAERPEGSISTLTIQRTEQRDSAMYRCASSPPGEGAISEAFFGQGTRLTVV.

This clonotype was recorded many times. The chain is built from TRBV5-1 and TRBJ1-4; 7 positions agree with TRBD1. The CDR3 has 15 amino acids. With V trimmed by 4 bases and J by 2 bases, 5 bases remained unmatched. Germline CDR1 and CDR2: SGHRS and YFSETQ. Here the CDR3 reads CASSPPGQTNEKLFF. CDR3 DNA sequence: TGCGCCAGCAGCCCACCGGGACAGACTAATGAAAAACTGTTTTTT.

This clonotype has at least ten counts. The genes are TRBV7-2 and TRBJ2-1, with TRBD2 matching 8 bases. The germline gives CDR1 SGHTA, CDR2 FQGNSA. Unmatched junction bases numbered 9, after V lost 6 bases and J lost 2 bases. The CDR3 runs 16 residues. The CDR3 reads CASSVQSGSTYNEQFF. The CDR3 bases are TGTGCCAGCAGTGTCCAAAGCGGGAGCACCTACAATGAGCAGTTCTTC.

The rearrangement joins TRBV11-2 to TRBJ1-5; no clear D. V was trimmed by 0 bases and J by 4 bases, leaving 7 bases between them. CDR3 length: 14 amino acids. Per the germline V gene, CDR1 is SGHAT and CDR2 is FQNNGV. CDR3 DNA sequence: TGTGCCAGCAGCTTAGATGGGTGGAATCAGCCCCAGCATTTT. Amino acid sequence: CASSLDGWNQPQHF. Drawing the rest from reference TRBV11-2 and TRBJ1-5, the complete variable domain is EAGVAQSPRYKIIEKRQSVAFWCNPISGHATLYWYQQILGQGPKLLIQFQNNGVVDDSQLPKDRFSAERLKGVDSTLKIQPAKLEDSAVYLCASSLDGWNQPQHFGDGTRLSIL.

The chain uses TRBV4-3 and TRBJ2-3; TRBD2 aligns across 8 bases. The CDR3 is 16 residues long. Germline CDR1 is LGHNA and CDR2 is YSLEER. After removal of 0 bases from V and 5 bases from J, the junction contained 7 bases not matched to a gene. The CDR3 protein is CASSQDFRLAGDTQYF. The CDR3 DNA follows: TGCGCCAGCAGCCAAGATTTCCGGCTAGCGGGAGATACGCAGTATTTT.

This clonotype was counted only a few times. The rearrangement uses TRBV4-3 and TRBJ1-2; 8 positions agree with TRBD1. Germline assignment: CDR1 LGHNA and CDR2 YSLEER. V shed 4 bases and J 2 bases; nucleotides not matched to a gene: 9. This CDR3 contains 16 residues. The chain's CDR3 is CASSLDRDRSNYGYTF. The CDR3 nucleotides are TGCGCCAGCAGCCTCGACCGGGACAGGAGCAACTATGGCTACACCTTC.

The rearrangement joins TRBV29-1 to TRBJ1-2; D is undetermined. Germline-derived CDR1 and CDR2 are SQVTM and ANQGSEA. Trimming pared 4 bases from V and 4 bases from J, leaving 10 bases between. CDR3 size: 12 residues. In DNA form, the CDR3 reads TGCAGCGTTGGTAGGAGCGTCTATGGCTACACCTTC. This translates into CSVGRSVYGYTF.

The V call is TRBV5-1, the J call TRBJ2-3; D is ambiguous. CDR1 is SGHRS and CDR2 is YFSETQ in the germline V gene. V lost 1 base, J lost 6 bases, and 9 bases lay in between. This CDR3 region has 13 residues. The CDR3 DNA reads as TGCGCCAGCAGCTTGACCGGCCTTGATACGCAGTATTTT. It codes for CASSLTGLDTQYF.

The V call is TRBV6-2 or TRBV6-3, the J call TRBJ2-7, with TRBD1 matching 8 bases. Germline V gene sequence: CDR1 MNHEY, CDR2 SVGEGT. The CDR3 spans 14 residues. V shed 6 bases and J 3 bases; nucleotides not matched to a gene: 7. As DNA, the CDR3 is TGTGCCAGCAGAAAAGACAGGGGACGCTACGAGCAGTACTTC. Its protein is CASRKDRGRYEQYF.

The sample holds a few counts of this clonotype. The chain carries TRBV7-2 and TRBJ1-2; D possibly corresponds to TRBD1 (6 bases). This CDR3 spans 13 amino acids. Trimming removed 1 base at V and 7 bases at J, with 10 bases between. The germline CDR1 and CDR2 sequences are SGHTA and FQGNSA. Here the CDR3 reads CASSLVGASGYTF. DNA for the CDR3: TGTGCCAGCAGCTTAGTGGGGGCTAGTGGCTACACCTTC.

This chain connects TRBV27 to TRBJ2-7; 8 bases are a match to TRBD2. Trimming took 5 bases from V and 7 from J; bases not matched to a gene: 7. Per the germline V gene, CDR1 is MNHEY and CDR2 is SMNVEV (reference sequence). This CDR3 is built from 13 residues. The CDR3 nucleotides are TGTGCCAGCAGTGTAGCGGGGTCGCGGGAGCAGTACTTC. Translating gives CASSVAGSREQYF.

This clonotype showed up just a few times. CDR3 bases: TGTGCCAGCACCTTTGCACAGACGGAGACCCAGTACTTC. Encoded protein: CASTFAQTETQYF. This rearrangement joins TRBV7-2 to TRBJ2-5; D is undetermined. The CDR3 length is 13 residues. V was pared by 7 bases and J by 5 bases, with 14 bases between. From germline, CDR1 is SGHTA and CDR2 FQGNSA.

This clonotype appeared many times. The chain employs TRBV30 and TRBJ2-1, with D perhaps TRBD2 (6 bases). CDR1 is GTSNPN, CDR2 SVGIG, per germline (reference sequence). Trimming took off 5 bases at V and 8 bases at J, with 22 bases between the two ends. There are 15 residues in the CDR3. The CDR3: CAWEGLGGRVDEQFF. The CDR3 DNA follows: TGTGCCTGGGAGGGACTGGGTGGGAGAGTTGATGAGCAGTTCTTC.

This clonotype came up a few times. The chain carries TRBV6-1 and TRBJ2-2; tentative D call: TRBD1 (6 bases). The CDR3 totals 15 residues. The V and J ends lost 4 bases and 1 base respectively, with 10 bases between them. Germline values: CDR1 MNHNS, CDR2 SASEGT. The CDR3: CASSAPTGNTGELFF. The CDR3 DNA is TGTGCCAGCAGTGCCCCGACAGGGAACACCGGGGAGCTGTTTTTT.

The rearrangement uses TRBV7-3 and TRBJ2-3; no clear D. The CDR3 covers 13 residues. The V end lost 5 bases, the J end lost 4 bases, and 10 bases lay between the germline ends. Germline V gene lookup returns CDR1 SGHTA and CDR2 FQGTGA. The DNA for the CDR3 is TGTGCCAGCAGCCACGAGTTCGCAGATACGCAGTATTTT. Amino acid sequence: CASSHEFADTQYF.

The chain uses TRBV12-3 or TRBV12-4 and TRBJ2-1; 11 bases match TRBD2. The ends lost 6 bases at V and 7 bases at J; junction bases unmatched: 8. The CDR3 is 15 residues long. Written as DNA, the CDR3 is TGTGCCAGCAGCCCCTGGCGACTAGCGGGGAATGAGCAGTTCTTC. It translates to CASSPWRLAGNEQFF.

CDR3 sequence (DNA): TGTGCCAGCAGTTTATTATTAGGGCCGACAGATACGCAGTATTTT. Translating it yields CASSLLLGPTDTQYF. The V gene is TRBV12-3 or TRBV12-4, the J gene TRBJ2-3; D ambiguous. The length of the CDR3 is 15 residues. Trimming shortened V by 2 bases and J by 3 bases, and 12 bases separated the two germline ends.

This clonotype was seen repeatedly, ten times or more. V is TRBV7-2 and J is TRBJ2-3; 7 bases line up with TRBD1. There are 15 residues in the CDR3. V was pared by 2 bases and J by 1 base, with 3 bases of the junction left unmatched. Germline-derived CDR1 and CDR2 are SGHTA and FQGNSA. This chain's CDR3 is CASSLSGQGTDTQYF. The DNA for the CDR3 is TGTGCCAGCAGCTTATCCGGACAGGGCACAGATACGCAGTATTTT.

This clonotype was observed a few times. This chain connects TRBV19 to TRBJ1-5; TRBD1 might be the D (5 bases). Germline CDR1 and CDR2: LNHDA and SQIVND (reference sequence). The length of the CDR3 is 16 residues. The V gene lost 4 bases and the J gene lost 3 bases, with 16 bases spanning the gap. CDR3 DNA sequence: TGTGCCAGTAGTAAAAGAGGACGGACAAACAATCAGCCCCAGCATTTT. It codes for CASSKRGRTNNQPQHF.

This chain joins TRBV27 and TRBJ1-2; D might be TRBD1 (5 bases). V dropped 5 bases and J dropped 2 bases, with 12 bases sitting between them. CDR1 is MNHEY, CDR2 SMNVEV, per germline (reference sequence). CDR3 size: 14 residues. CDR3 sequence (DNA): TGTGCCAGCAGTGGGGCCCGGGAGAACTATGGCTACACCTTC. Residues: CASSGARENYGYTF.

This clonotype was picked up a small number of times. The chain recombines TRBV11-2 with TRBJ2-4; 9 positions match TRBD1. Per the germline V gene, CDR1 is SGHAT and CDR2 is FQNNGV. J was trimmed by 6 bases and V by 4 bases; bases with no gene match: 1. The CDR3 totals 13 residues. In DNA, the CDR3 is TGTGCCAGCAGCTCGGACAGGGGAAACATTCAGTACTTC. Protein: CASSSDRGNIQYF.

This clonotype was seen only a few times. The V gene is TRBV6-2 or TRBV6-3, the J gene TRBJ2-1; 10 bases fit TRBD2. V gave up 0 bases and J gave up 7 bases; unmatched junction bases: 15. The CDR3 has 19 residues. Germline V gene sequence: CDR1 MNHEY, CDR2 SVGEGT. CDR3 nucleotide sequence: TGTGCCAGCAGTTACTCGATCTTGGAGCGGGAGGGCCGGGGGAATGAGCAGTTCTTC. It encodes CASSYSILEREGRGNEQFF.

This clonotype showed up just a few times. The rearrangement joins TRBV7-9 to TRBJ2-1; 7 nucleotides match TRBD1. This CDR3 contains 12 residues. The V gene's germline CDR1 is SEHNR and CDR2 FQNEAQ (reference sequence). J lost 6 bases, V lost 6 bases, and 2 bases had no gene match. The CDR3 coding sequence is TGTGCCAGCAGGGGGGACAGCAATGAGCAGTTCTTC. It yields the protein CASRGDSNEQFF.